Shown below are 30 T cell receptor beta chains from a single sample sequenced in a study of blood T cell repertoires in COVID-19. Sequenced by immunoSEQ multiplex PCR; TCRdb stores in-frame clones only, minus some. The sample holds nearly 300,000 clones, 88% seen once. Sequencing was done on a sample of peripheral blood. These receptors originate from a woman aged 25 to 39 who had recovered from COVID-19.

J is TRBJ2-1 and V is TRBV5-1; no clear D. The CDR3 is made up of 15 amino acids. V dropped 1 base and J dropped 0 bases, with 8 bases sitting between them. Germline CDR1 and CDR2: SGHRS and YFSETQ. CDR3 protein: CASSLSQASYNEQFF. CDR3 in DNA: TGCGCCAGCAGCTTGAGCCAGGCCTCCTACAATGAGCAGTTCTTC.

This chain connects TRBV12-3 or TRBV12-4 to TRBJ1-5; D is uncertain. V gave up 5 bases and J gave up 3 bases, with 8 bases separating them. The CDR3 extends over 13 amino acids. CDR3 bases: TGTGCCAGCAGTCCTCGGGACAATCAGCCCCAGCATTTT. The encoded protein is CASSPRDNQPQHF.

V is TRBV12-3 or TRBV12-4 and J is TRBJ1-1, with 9 bases identical to TRBD1. Trimming at V came to 3 bases and at J to 10 bases, leaving 3 bases not matched to a gene. This CDR3 is 12 amino acids long. The DNA for the CDR3 is TGTGCCAGCAGTTTCGAGACAGGGGGAGCTTTCTTT. Protein sequence: CASSFETGGAFF.

This chain links TRBV4-2 with TRBJ2-3; D is undetermined. Germline V gene lookup returns CDR1 LGHNA and CDR2 YNFKEQ. Trimming shortened V by 1 base and J by 4 bases, and 3 bases separated the two germline ends. This CDR3 contains 12 residues. CDR3 bases: TGTGCCAGCAGCCAAGTAGCAGATACGCAGTATTTT. Its protein product is CASSQVADTQYF.

This clone was picked up a small number of times. Other DNA sequences in this specimen translate into the identical CDR3. The chain recombines TRBV5-1 with TRBJ1-1, with 9 bases matching TRBD1. The J segment lost 5 bases and the V segment lost 3 bases, leaving 5 bases of the junction unmatched. Germline CDR1 SGHRS, CDR2 YFSETQ. The CDR3 contains 14 residues. Written as DNA, the CDR3 is TGCGCCAGCAGCTGGGGACAGGGAAGGACTGAAGCTTTCTTT. Translated, it gives CASSWGQGRTEAFF.

The chain recombines TRBV2 with TRBJ2-4, with 8 bases fitting TRBD2. The length of the CDR3 is 15 residues. V gave up 6 bases and J gave up 0 bases; unmatched junction bases: 4. Germline V gene sequence: CDR1 SNHLY, CDR2 FYNNEI. The CDR3 sequence: CASRNGGVAKNIQYF. The CDR3 nucleotides are TGTGCCAGCAGGAACGGGGGGGTAGCCAAAAACATTCAGTACTTC.

V and J are TRBV28 and TRBJ1-6, with 7 nucleotides matching TRBD1. V was clipped by 9 bases and J by 6 bases; unmatched bases: 8. The CDR3 runs to 14 residues. Germline-derived CDR1 and CDR2 are MDHEN and SYDVKM. CDR3 bases: TGTGCCAGTGAAGCAGGGGGAACTAATTCACCCCTCCACTTT. Its protein is CASEAGGTNSPLHF.

The chain recombines TRBV7-2 with TRBJ1-1, with a possible D match to TRBD1 (5 bases). Deletions cut 5 bases from V and 2 bases from J, with 12 bases between. Germline V gene data show CDR1 as SGHTA and CDR2 as FQGNSA. The CDR3 covers 14 residues. CDR3 protein: CASSPDSPNTEAFF. CDR3 sequence (DNA): TGTGCCAGCAGCCCAGACAGTCCCAACACTGAAGCTTTCTTT.

For the CDR3, the DNA is TGCAGTGCTAGTTCAGCGGGGGGCAAAAACAATGAGCAGTTCTTC. It translates to CSASSAGGKNNEQFF. V is TRBV20-1 and J is TRBJ2-1; 9 bases are shared with TRBD2. CDR1 is DFQATT and CDR2 is SNEGSKA in the germline V gene (reference sequence). The CDR3 has 15 residues. With V trimmed by 3 bases and J by 5 bases, 8 bases remained unmatched.

This clone showed up just once. The CDR3 nucleotides are TGTGCCAGCAGCTTAGCACTAGCGGGTTCCTACGAGCAGTACTTC. The encoded protein is CASSLALAGSYEQYF. V usage is TRBV7-9 and J usage is TRBJ2-7; TRBD2 matches at 9 bases. Germline values: CDR1 SEHNR, CDR2 FQNEAQ (reference sequence). The CDR3 sequence is 15 residues long. Trimming took 0 bases from V and 1 from J; bases not matched to a gene: 1.

The J gene is TRBJ2-1, the V gene TRBV24-1, with TRBD1 as a possible D gene (6 bases). V lost 4 bases, J lost 5 bases, and 14 bases lay in between. The CDR3 contains 15 residues. Germline CDR1 and CDR2: KGHDR and SFDVKD. Here the CDR3 reads CATSDNRVLDNEQFF. For the CDR3, the DNA is TGTGCCACCAGTGACAACAGGGTGTTGGACAATGAGCAGTTCTTC.

The chain carries TRBV10-3 and TRBJ1-2; 7 nucleotides line up with TRBD1. The CDR3 loop spans 14 amino acids. The ends lost 2 bases at V and 4 bases at J; junction bases unmatched: 4. Germline V gene sequence: CDR1 ENHRY, CDR2 SYGVKD. CDR3 loop: CAISETTGSYGYTF. CDR3 in DNA: TGTGCCATCAGTGAGACGACAGGGTCCTATGGCTACACCTTC.

The chain employs TRBV12-5 and TRBJ2-1; TRBD2 agrees at 8 bases. J lost 4 bases, V lost 5 bases, and 4 bases had no gene match. From germline, CDR1 is LGHNT and CDR2 FRNRAP. The CDR3 has 14 amino acids. CDR3 residues: CASGKGLDYNEQFF. CDR3 nucleotide sequence: TGTGCTAGTGGTAAGGGACTAGATTACAATGAGCAGTTCTTC.

This clone was counted a single time. The gene calls are TRBV6-5 and TRBJ2-2; maybe TRBD1 (6 bases). Germline CDR1 MNHEY, CDR2 SVGAGI. The CDR3 consists of 15 residues. V lost 7 bases and J 8 bases, leaving 20 bases between the germline ends. CDR3 amino acids: CASIVRDTEQGELFF. DNA of the CDR3: TGTGCCAGCATTGTTAGGGACACCGAACAAGGGGAGCTGTTTTTT.

The V gene is TRBV7-2, the J gene TRBJ2-7; D not resolved. V gave up 4 bases and J gave up 0 bases, with 13 bases separating them. Germline V gives CDR1 SGHTA, CDR2 FQGNSA. This CDR3 has 15 residues. CDR3 loop: CASSYDLRSSYEQYF. The CDR3 DNA reads as TGTGCCAGCAGCTACGACCTACGGAGCTCCTACGAGCAGTACTTC. The full variable domain, in which reference TRBV7-2 and TRBJ2-7 provide the parts outside the CDR3, is GAGVSQSPSNKVTEKGKDVELRCDPISGHTALYWYRQSLGQGLEFLIYFQGNSAPDKSGLPSDRFSAERTGGSVSTLTIQRTQQEDSAVYLCASSYDLRSSYEQYFGPGTRLTVT.

This clone was detected a few times. The chain combines TRBV2 with TRBJ1-2; the D is unclear. Germline loops: CDR1 SNHLY, CDR2 FYNNEI. Trimming took 1 base from V and 3 from J, leaving 12 bases between them. The CDR3 is made up of 15 amino acids. CDR3 loop: CASSEDKNRYYGYTF. The CDR3 region has the DNA TGTGCCAGCAGTGAAGACAAAAATCGCTACTATGGCTACACCTTC.

This chain connects TRBV30 to TRBJ1-2; D might be TRBD1 (5 bases). The V gene's germline CDR1 is GTSNPN and CDR2 SVGIG (reference sequence). The CDR3 contains 11 residues. Trimming removed 4 bases from V and 7 bases from J, with 10 bases in between. The CDR3 is CAWTRGGGYTF. The CDR3 region has the DNA TGTGCCTGGACGCGGGGCGGTGGCTACACCTTC.

This clone was seen a handful of times. The chain employs TRBV30 and TRBJ1-1; weak D call: TRBD1 (6 bases). This CDR3 is built from 11 residues. CDR1 GTSNPN and CDR2 SVGIG come from the germline V gene (reference sequence). Trimming took off 6 bases at V and 5 bases at J, with 10 bases between the two ends. The CDR3 region has the DNA TGTGCCTGCAACAGGGATACTGAAGCTTTCTTT. This codes for CACNRDTEAFF.

The chain combines TRBV28 with TRBJ2-1; D may be TRBD2 (6 bases). The CDR3 contains 12 residues. The germline gives CDR1 MDHEN, CDR2 SYDVKM. Trimming took off 11 bases at V and 4 bases at J, with 12 bases between the two ends. In DNA, the CDR3 is TGTGCCCACCGGAGGGGATACAATGAGCAGTTCTTC. Residues: CAHRRGYNEQFF.

The chain uses TRBV2 and TRBJ1-3, with D unclear. The CDR3 extends over 13 amino acids. The V gene's germline CDR1 is SNHLY and CDR2 FYNNEI. V was clipped by 1 base and J by 5 bases, with 6 bases between them. The CDR3 here is CASSEGQRNTIYF. As DNA, the CDR3 is TGTGCCAGCAGTGAAGGACAACGAAACACCATATATTTT.

J is TRBJ1-2 and V is TRBV6-6, with TRBD1 as a possible D gene (5 bases). Germline CDR1 MNHNY, CDR2 SVGAGI (reference sequence). The CDR3 covers 14 residues. V was trimmed by 9 bases and J by 0 bases, leaving 14 bases between them. The CDR3 sequence: CASIMTVTNYGYTF. CDR3 DNA: TGTGCCAGTATTATGACAGTAACTAACTATGGCTACACCTTC.

The chain employs TRBV3-1 (or the pseudogene TRBV3-2) and TRBJ1-6; 9 bases are shared with TRBD1. CDR3 length: 18 residues. Trimming cost V 3 bases and J 2 bases; bases outside gene matches: 8. Looked up from germline, CDR1 is LGHDT and CDR2 is YNNKEL (reference sequence). The CDR3 here is CASSQGTGLRAYNSPLHF. CDR3 nucleotide sequence: TGTGCCAGCAGCCAGGGGACAGGGCTAAGGGCCTATAATTCACCCCTCCACTTT.

This clone was recorded only once. The chain recombines TRBV19 with TRBJ2-7, with 8 nucleotides matching TRBD1. The junction had 18 bases not matched to a gene; V was cut back by 9 bases and J by 11 bases. The CDR3 loop spans 14 amino acids. Per the germline V gene, CDR1 is LNHDA and CDR2 is SQIVND (reference sequence). CDR3 in amino acids: CASNKGQEVRRKYF. In DNA form, the CDR3 reads TGTGCCAGCAACAAGGGACAGGAGGTCCGTAGGAAGTACTTC.

V and J are TRBV18 and TRBJ1-5, with TRBD1 as a possible D gene (5 bases). The CDR3 spans 14 residues. Germline V gives CDR1 KGHSH, CDR2 LQKENI. Trimming took off 2 bases at V and 12 bases at J, with 17 bases between the two ends. The CDR3 loop is CASSPGSLRGNQHF. CDR3 bases: TGTGCCAGCTCACCAGGGTCCTTGCGGGGGAACCAGCATTTT.

The V call is TRBV28, the J call TRBJ1-4, with TRBD1 matching 7 bases. J lost 0 bases, V lost 7 bases, and 5 bases had no gene match. CDR1 and CDR2 from the germline V gene are MDHEN and SYDVKM. The CDR3 consists of 15 residues. The CDR3 reads CASTSGQTTNEKLFF. CDR3 in DNA: TGTGCCAGCACCTCGGGACAGACAACTAATGAAAAACTGTTTTTT.

V gene TRBV18 combines with J gene TRBJ1-1; perhaps TRBD1 as D (5 bases). The ends were cut back, 3 bases at V and 7 bases at J, with 9 bases in the middle. From germline, CDR1 is KGHSH and CDR2 LQKENI. CDR3 size: 12 residues. The CDR3 DNA is TGTGCCAGCTCACCCATGGGGGGTGAAGCTTTCTTT. It translates to CASSPMGGEAFF.

The chain recombines TRBV7-9 with TRBJ2-7; D might be TRBD1 (5 bases). V dropped 5 bases and J dropped 1 base, with 12 bases sitting between them. The CDR3 is made up of 14 amino acids. The V gene's germline CDR1 is SEHNR and CDR2 FQNEAQ (reference sequence). The CDR3 coding sequence is TGTGCCAGCAGCGTCAAGGGGAATTCCTACGAGCAGTACTTC. It yields the protein CASSVKGNSYEQYF.

This chain connects TRBV4-2 to TRBJ2-5, with 12 bases fitting TRBD2. Germline lookup yields CDR1 LGHNA and CDR2 YNFKEQ. The trim removed 0 bases at V and 2 bases at J, leaving 4 bases unmatched. The CDR3 spans 17 residues. The CDR3, as DNA: TGTGCCAGCAGCCAAGATCTCCTAGCGGGGGGGCAAGAGACCCAGTACTTC. Amino acids: CASSQDLLAGGQETQYF.

V usage is TRBV7-2 and J usage is TRBJ2-7, with TRBD1 matching over 7 bases. This CDR3 is 15 amino acids long. J lost 3 bases, V lost 1 base, and 6 bases had no gene match. CDR1 is SGHTA, CDR2 FQGNSA, per germline. The CDR3 DNA sequence: TGTGCCAGCAGCTTAGGGCAGGCAGGGGGCTACGAGCAGTACTTC. Its protein product is CASSLGQAGGYEQYF.

The chain joins TRBV28 to TRBJ1-5; 7 positions match TRBD1. From germline, CDR1 is MDHEN and CDR2 SYDVKM. This CDR3 is 16 amino acids long. Losses at the gene ends were 4 bases for V and 4 bases for J; bases not matched to a gene: 10. CDR3 in DNA: TGTGCCAGCAGTTCCTCGACAGGGTGGGGAAATCAGCCCCAGCATTTT. Amino acids: CASSSSTGWGNQPQHF.